The clone carrying this T cell receptor (beta chain) was observed a few times. The target antigen is unknown. Germline CDR1 MNHNS, CDR2 SASEGT. The CDR3 length is 15 residues. V lost 0 bases and J 2 bases, leaving 10 bases between the germline ends. Construction of the TCR beta libraries employed iRepertoire HTBI primers in conjunction with Arm-PCR of CDR3 regions. Per the authors' pipeline: Identified across the samples were 50 to 70 TRBV segments and 14 TRBJ segments. TCRdb re-analysed the multiplex PCR reads in MiXCR, keeping a single row per CDR3 protein. The V and J calls were not made by the authors but by TCRdb's processing. Counted here are approximately 440,000 distinct CDR3 sequences, around 24% occurring once; the ten biggest clones make up 26%. Time point defined: persistent/refractory GD, antithyroid drugs over 5 years with positive TRAb. RNA from PBMCs was the source of the TCR library. Into tubes containing EDTA, roughly 8.8 milliliters of peripheral blood were drawn.

This specimen comes from a study of regulatory T cells in long-lasting Graves disease. General study points: Persistent disease was associated with favored TRBV28 usage and with favored use of TRBJ1-2 and TRBJ2-5. Those with persistent Graves' had less TCR diversity than newly diagnosed patients.

The receptor comes from a female donor with Graves disease. V and J are TRBV6-1 and TRBJ1-1; D is unresolved. The source material was peripheral blood mononuclear cells (PBMCs), sampled when the disease was refractory, from a patient treated with antithyroid drugs. As DNA, the CDR3 is TGTGCCAGCAGTGAAGCGCTGCTCGTAAACACTGAAGCTTTCTTT. Protein sequence: CASSEALLVNTEAFF.